This T cell receptor (beta chain) was sequenced for a study of somatic mutations in cytotoxic T cells in rheumatoid arthritis (dated by TCRdb to about 2017). In terms of the full investigation: Patient peripheral blood (30 ml EDTA) was drawn right after diagnosis and before any treatment started. For 65 to 80 rheumatoid arthritis patients and approximately 20 healthy controls, TCRB deep sequencing was carried out. Patients and controls did not essentially differ in median age, which was nearly identical between the groups. In newly diagnosed rheumatoid arthritis without treatment, the study examined if expanded CD8+ T-cell clones harbor somatic mutations, relying on TCRB deep sequencing to characterize clonality. A FACSAria II or Sony SH800 was used to flow-sort some V beta antibody-stained T-cell populations at nearly 100% purity, and TCRB sequencing was also done on sorted V beta1+ cells. Broader findings and caveats from the paper: CD8+ T-cell clonality in rheumatoid arthritis patients was not significantly different from that in age-matched healthy controls. In patients, CD8+ clonality rose with age (Spearman r of about 0.53), which was not the case in healthy controls. The finding that TRBV07 was slightly underrepresented in patients was left unadjusted for multiple comparisons. Viral specificity could not be ruled out by absence from virus-specific databases, and the antigen targets of the expanded CD8+ clones remained unknown. In about an eighth of the roughly 60 patients, more than 20% of CD8+ cells belonged to the largest CD8+ clone, while several identical CD8+ TCRB sequences were shared between blood and synovial fluid.

From its cysteine to its phenylalanine, the CDR3 spans 18 amino acids. Of all the DNA, just the CDR3 is kept, 54 bases in frame from base 1. V loses 0 bases of germline sequence and J loses 2 bases, and the interval between the two ends is 19 bases. Reading the germline V gene gives CDR1 LGHNA and CDR2 YSLEER. The immunoSEQ assay was applied to genomic DNA for TCRB CDR3 sequencing. In the authors' own workflow: When patient CD8+ clones exceeding 1% were checked against published virus-specific TCRB sequences, only a few matched. Only productive TCRB rearrangements were included in the analyses. Defining a clone by its unique TCRB CDR3 sequence, the study calculated clonality as a productive clonality index derived from Shannon entropy. Repertoire overlap between two samples was calculated from the template counts of each clone relative to total templates per sample. Flow cytometry-measured V-gene usage correlated with V-gene usage from TCRB sequencing, with a Spearman r of around 0.6. TCRdb stores this immuneACCESS table with in-frame sequences only. Part of the clones is absent; in the studies checked, under half of the shortfall reflects unresolved V genes, and no reason is known for the rest. The V and J calls and clone size come from that table; D and trimming were worked out from the DNA. For this sample there are more than 15,000 clones; 65% to 70% appear just once. The top ten constitute 15% to 20% of the sample.

Flow cytometry confirmed the purity of CD4+ and CD8+ cells that had been isolated by positive magnetic bead selection on an AutoMACS. Initial screening for clonal expansions relied on flow cytometry with a TCR V beta antibody panel, after which sorted CD8+ fractions underwent TCRB deep sequencing for characterization. Peripheral blood mononuclear cells were obtained using density gradient separation with Ficoll-Paque PLUS. DNA was extracted from CD4-enriched, CD8-enriched or PBMC samples with Nucleospin Tissue or Tissue XS kits and quantified with a Qubit 2.0 fluorometer. Points on this clone: Its antigen is still unknown. Base qualities were left out, and no much larger clone turns up one base away.

The sequence was collected from an adult with rheumatoid arthritis. Sequencing was done on a sample of CD8+ T cells sorted from blood. The chain was built from TRBV4-3 and TRBJ1-1; possibly the D gene is TRBD1, per 6 matching bases. The CDR3 protein is CASSQEAGVLGANTEAFF. The sequence in DNA is TGCGCCAGCAGCCAAGAGGCGGGGGTCCTGGGGGCAAACACTGAAGCTTTCTTT.